This TCR beta chain was observed in a study of blood T cell repertoires in COVID-19 (dated by TCRdb to about 2020). Concerning the study at large: Samples from collaborators originated in the United States, Italy and Spain and spanned both the acute and convalescent phases of COVID-19. The material from the prospective study consisted of cDNA or gDNA derived from T cells, B-cell-depleted T cells, or PBMCs. The dataset comprised deeply sampled blood TCRbeta repertoires from subjects exposed to, actively infected with, or recovered from COVID-19. The repertoires were released in a freely available public database meant as a resource for research on the immune response to SARS-CoV-2. The samples were drawn from two sources: the first 160 participants of the ongoing ImmuneRACE study, and 950 to 1,500 subjects contributed by 6 global collaborators. Sample metadata almost always included a de-identified subject ID, COVID-19 status, age in years and sex. Where available, HLA class I and class II types were taken from metadata supplied by the sample provider and were not determined by assay-based typing.

The collaborating institutions used their own protocols to collect whole blood in K2EDTA tubes. For TCRbeta analysis, collaborator samples were shipped as frozen whole blood, as isolated PBMCs, or as DNA extracted from either sample type. Concerning this clone itself: Its antigen has not been determined. The sample holds no much larger clone one base away, and base qualities are not on file.

The germline V gene provides CDR1 MNHEY and CDR2 SVGEGT. V is clipped by 5 bases and J by 5 bases, and the sequence between their germline boundaries is 15 bases long. There are 14 amino acids in the CDR3, from cysteine to phenylalanine inclusive. Left in the record is the CDR3 DNA by itself, 42 bases read in frame from the first base. TCRbeta CDR3 regions were amplified from genomic DNA using the immunoSEQ Assay, a bias-controlled multiplex PCR. In the authors' own workflow: Within the assay, amplification of reference gene primers was used to estimate how many nucleated cells each sample contained. Sequence reads were collapsed and filtered to measure the absolute abundance of every unique TCRbeta CDR3 rearrangement. For each sample, productive Simpson clonality was calculated as the square root of Simpson's diversity index across productive rearrangements. Entries here come from immuneACCESS through TCRdb and include only in-frame sequences with V and J called. Some clones fail to appear in such tables; in the studies checked, an unresolved V gene covers under half of the shortfall, and the cause of the remainder is unknown. The V and J calls and the clone size are those of that table, but D and trimming were determined from the DNA. This sample lists 130,000 to 150,000 clones; roughly 82% were detected once. The top ten constitute about 12% of the sample.

The research as a whole found: The amount of clinical and demographic metadata varied by source and participant and was provided uncurated.

Sequencing was carried out using peripheral blood. This clonotype was sampled from a man older than 75 with acute or convalescent COVID-19. The chain is encoded by TRBV6-2 or TRBV6-3 joined to TRBJ1-1, and possibly TRBD1, on 5 matching bases. The CDR3 sequence is CASSPDGAGTEAFF. Here is the DNA: TGTGCCAGCAGTCCAGATGGGGCCGGAACTGAAGCTTTCTTT.